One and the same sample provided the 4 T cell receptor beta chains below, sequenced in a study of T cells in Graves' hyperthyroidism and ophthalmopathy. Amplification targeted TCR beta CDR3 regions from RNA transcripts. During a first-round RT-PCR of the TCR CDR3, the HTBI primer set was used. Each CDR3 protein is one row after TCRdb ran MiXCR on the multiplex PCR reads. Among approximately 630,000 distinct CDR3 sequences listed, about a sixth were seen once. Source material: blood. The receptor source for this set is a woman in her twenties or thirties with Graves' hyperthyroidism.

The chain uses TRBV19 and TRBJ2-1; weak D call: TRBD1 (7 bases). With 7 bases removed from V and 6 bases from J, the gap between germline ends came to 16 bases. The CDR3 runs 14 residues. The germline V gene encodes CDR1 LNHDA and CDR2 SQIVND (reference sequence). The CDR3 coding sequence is TGTGCCAGTACCCCCGGCCAGGGGGGCAATGAGCAGTTCTTC. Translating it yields CASTPGQGGNEQFF.

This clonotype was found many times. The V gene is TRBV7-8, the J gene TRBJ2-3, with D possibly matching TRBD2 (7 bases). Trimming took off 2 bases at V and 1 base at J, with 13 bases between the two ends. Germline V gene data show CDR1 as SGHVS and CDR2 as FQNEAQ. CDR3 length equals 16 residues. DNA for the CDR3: TGTGCCAGCAGCTTACGGGGGGCGGTTGGCACAGATACGCAGTATTTT. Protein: CASSLRGAVGTDTQYF.

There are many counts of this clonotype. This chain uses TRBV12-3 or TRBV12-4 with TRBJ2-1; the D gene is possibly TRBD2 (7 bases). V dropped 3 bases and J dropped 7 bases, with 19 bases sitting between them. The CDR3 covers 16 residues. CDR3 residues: CASSLERDTLVNEQFF. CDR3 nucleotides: TGTGCCAGCAGTTTGGAGCGGGACACACTCGTTAATGAGCAGTTCTTC.

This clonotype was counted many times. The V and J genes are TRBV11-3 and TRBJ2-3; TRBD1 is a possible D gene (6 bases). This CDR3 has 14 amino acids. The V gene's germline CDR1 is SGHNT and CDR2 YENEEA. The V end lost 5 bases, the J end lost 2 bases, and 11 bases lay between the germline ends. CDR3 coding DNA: TGTGCCAGCAGCACCCGGACAGCCACAGATACGCAGTATTTT. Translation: CASSTRTATDTQYF.